Described below is a single T cell receptor (beta chain) sequence and its context. What it binds is unknown. The CDR3 runs to 18 residues. CDR1 SGHTA and CDR2 FQGNSA come from the germline V gene. The V and J ends lost 3 bases and 7 bases, in that order; junction bases with no gene match: 12. Amplification targeted TCR beta CDR3 regions from RNA transcripts. TCR CDR3 underwent first-round RT-PCR with the HTBI primer set. TCRdb itself ran the multiplex PCR reads through MiXCR, one entry per CDR3 protein. This sample carries about 640,000 distinct CDR3 sequences, around 20% of them seen once, and the ten largest clones take more than 30%. The data stem from a study of T cells in Graves' hyperthyroidism and ophthalmopathy. Looking at the study overall: Peripheral blood samples were taken at initial diagnosis, prior to any treatment. Study conclusions and caveats: Median prediction lead before ophthalmopathy onset was 5 to 7 months with the model. Clonotypes that were expanded in thyroid above 0.001 mostly appeared in blood too.

Sequenced material: blood. The source is a man aged 25 to 45 with Graves' ophthalmopathy. The chain carries TRBV7-2 and TRBJ2-1; 13 bases agree with TRBD2. The CDR3 sequence is CASSFLGLGLAGRNEQFF. The CDR3 DNA follows: TGTGCCAGCAGCTTTTTGGGGTTGGGACTAGCGGGAAGGAATGAGCAGTTCTTC.